A single TCR beta chain is shown here with its context. Its antigen remains unknown. These data originate in a study of vaccination effects on CD4 cells after COVID-19. At the level of the study: Participants received two doses of either the BNT162b2 or mRNA-1273 vaccine.

Method: immunoSEQ multiplex PCR; TCRdb's copy keeps in-frame clones and lacks some. Among about 20,000 clones, under 75% were seen once, and the ten largest hold around 40%. Whole-study findings and limits: For convalescents, most of the spike-reactive clones seen post-vaccine were new vaccine-induced clones.

V was cut by 1 base and J by 5 bases, with 12 bases left in between. This CDR3 comprises 14 residues. The germline gives CDR1 SGHRS, CDR2 YFSETQ. With the ViraFEST assay, the study expanded antigen-specific CD4+ T cells using viral peptide pools, then sequenced them. Culture lasted about ten days before CD4+ T cell isolation. PCR-confirmed SARS-CoV-2 infection occurred in the person between March and December 2020. Half the medium was replaced with IL-2 medium on days 3 and 7. The sequence was collected from a human donor who had a prior SARS-CoV-2 infection. Here the sequenced sample was CD4+ T cells from PBMCs cultured with a peptide pool, taken before COVID-19 vaccination. The chain has TRBV5-1 and TRBJ1-1; weak D call: TRBD1 (6 bases). CDR3 region: CASSLKGGETEAFF. The CDR3 DNA reads TGCGCCAGCAGCTTGAAGGGGGGGGAAACTGAAGCTTTCTTT.